Each of the 5 T cell receptor beta chains below was sequenced from the same sample in a study of Graves' ophthalmopathy and Graves' hyperthyroidism. CDR3 regions of TCR beta were amplified from RNA transcripts. First-round RT-PCR used HTBI primers; second-round multiplex PCR followed. TCRdb reprocessed the multiplex PCR reads via MiXCR and lists one record per CDR3 protein. This sample carries over 450,000 distinct CDR3 sequences, 13% to 15% of them seen once, and the ten largest clones take 8% to 10%. The sample comprised blood. All receptors come from a woman aged 25-40 years with Graves' ophthalmopathy.

This clonotype was seen at least ten times. V usage is TRBV6-1 and J usage is TRBJ2-5; D gene uncertain. V was trimmed by 5 bases and J by 7 bases, leaving 11 bases between them. The germline V gene has CDR1 MNHNS and CDR2 SASEGT. The CDR3 spans 12 residues. The CDR3, as DNA: TGTGCCAGCAGTTCCCTTGGTGGGACCCAGTACTTC. Amino acids: CASSSLGGTQYF.

This clonotype was observed many times. The rearrangement links TRBV6-6 to TRBJ2-6; 13 positions match TRBD2. Germline loops: CDR1 MNHNY, CDR2 SVGAGI (reference sequence). The CDR3 has 20 amino acids. J lost 0 bases, V lost 5 bases, and 10 bases had no gene match. CDR3 amino acids: CASSPRTSGSKYSGANVLTF. CDR3 DNA: TGTGCCAGCAGTCCGCGGACTAGCGGGAGCAAATACTCTGGGGCCAACGTCCTGACTTTC.

This chain links TRBV30 with TRBJ2-7; TRBD2 might be the D (6 bases). The CDR3 is made up of 13 amino acids. The ends were cut back, 1 base at V and 6 bases at J, with 13 bases in the middle. Germline loops: CDR1 GTSNPN, CDR2 SVGIG (reference sequence). In DNA, the CDR3 is TGTGCCTGGAGTGGGGGACTCACATCCGAGCAGTACTTC. The encoded protein is CAWSGGLTSEQYF.

V gene TRBV6-2 or TRBV6-3 combines with J gene TRBJ2-7; D gene unclear. Trimming left V 6 bases short and J 3 bases short, with 21 bases between. The CDR3 sequence is 16 residues long. Germline V gives CDR1 MNHEY, CDR2 SVGEGT. The CDR3 reads CASSNGRTDHGYEQYF. CDR3 DNA: TGTGCCAGCAGCAACGGGCGAACAGATCACGGCTACGAGCAGTACTTC.

This clonotype came up many times. A much larger clone sits a single nucleotide away, making a read error possible. The chain couples TRBV27 to TRBJ2-7, with D perhaps assigned TRBD1 or TRBD2 (6 bases each). The CDR3 consists of 14 residues. V lost 2 bases to trimming and J lost 8 bases, with 16 bases between them. Germline assignment: CDR1 MNHEY and CDR2 SMNVEV (reference sequence). CDR3 nucleotides: TGTGCCAGCAGTTTACGGGGGCACGACCCCAAGCAGTACTTC. Translated: CASSLRGHDPKQYF.